These 19 T cell receptor beta chains were sequenced from one sample in a study of graft-versus-host responses after intestinal transplantation. These receptors' antigens are unknown. The method was immunoSEQ multiplex PCR; TCRdb's version includes in-frame clones alone and lacks a portion of them. The data hold 30,000 to 40,000 clones, with approximately 93% observed a single time. This sample comprised unstimulated CD8+ T cells sorted from spleen or lymph node cells, obtained before transplant. All receptors derive from a human donor who was the organ donor for an intestinal transplant.

The gene calls are TRBV28 and TRBJ1-1, with D possibly matching TRBD1 (5 bases). Trimming took off 6 bases at V and 0 bases at J, with 11 bases between the two ends. This CDR3 region has 14 residues. Germline V lookup: CDR1 MDHEN, CDR2 SYDVKM. This CDR3 reads CASRPGCLNTEAFF. CDR3 in DNA: TGTGCCAGCAGGCCAGGGTGTCTGAACACTGAAGCTTTCTTT.

The chain employs TRBV6-1 and TRBJ2-1, with TRBD2 as a possible D gene (6 bases). The CDR3 covers 13 residues. Germline CDR1 reads MNHNS; CDR2 reads SASEGT. V lost 8 bases, J lost 2 bases, and 10 bases lay in between. The CDR3 nucleotides read TGTGCCAGCGGGGCGGGGACCTACAATGAGCAGTTCTTC. Amino acid sequence: CASGAGTYNEQFF.

This chain joins TRBV28 and TRBJ1-1; D is ambiguous. Germline lookup yields CDR1 MDHEN and CDR2 SYDVKM. V shed 7 bases and J shed 5 bases, with 23 bases lying between them. The CDR3 is made up of 16 amino acids. This chain's CDR3 is CASTILPFNHLTEAFF. The CDR3 nucleotides are TGTGCCAGCACCATCTTGCCGTTTAACCATTTAACTGAAGCTTTCTTT. Using reference TRBV28 and TRBJ1-1 for the parts outside the CDR3, the full variable domain is DVKVTQSSRYLVKRTGEKVFLECVQDMDHENMFWYRQDPGLGLRLIYFSYDVKMKEKGDIPEGYSVSREKKERFSLILESASTNQTSMYLCASTILPFNHLTEAFFGQGTRLTVV.

V gene TRBV6-6 combines with J gene TRBJ1-1; unclear D gene. Trimming shortened V by 4 bases and J by 0 bases, and 9 bases separated the two germline ends. The CDR3 spans 14 residues. Germline CDR1 reads MNHNY; CDR2 reads SVGAGI (reference sequence). The CDR3 DNA follows: TGTGCCAGCAGTTTAGGACTCATGAACACTGAAGCTTTCTTT. It is translated as CASSLGLMNTEAFF.

The chain combines TRBV6-4 with TRBJ2-2; 7 bases line up with TRBD1. CDR3 length: 17 residues. Unmatched junction bases numbered 11, after V lost 2 bases and J lost 5 bases. Germline V CDR1 and CDR2: MRHNA, SNTAGT. CDR3 sequence: CASSDPGQPLRTGELFF. In nucleotides, the CDR3 is TGTGCCAGCAGTGACCCGGGACAGCCATTAAGAACCGGGGAGCTGTTTTTT.

The V gene is TRBV5-1, the J gene TRBJ2-1; 9 positions agree with TRBD2. Germline V gene sequence: CDR1 SGHRS, CDR2 YFSETQ. The CDR3 extends over 20 amino acids. V shed 1 base, J shed 5 bases, and the junction held 19 bases outside the gene matches. In DNA form, the CDR3 reads TGCGCCAGCAGCTTGATGGGGGGCTTGGCTAGCGGGATCTGGGACAATGAGCAGTTCTTC. Translated: CASSLMGGLASGIWDNEQFF.

V gene TRBV20-1 combines with J gene TRBJ1-1; D is ambiguous. V was shortened by 7 bases and J by 0 bases, with 6 bases between the two germline ends. Germline CDR1 DFQATT, CDR2 SNEGSKA (reference sequence). This CDR3 has 11 amino acids. The chain's CDR3 is CSVTLNTEAFF. The CDR3 DNA sequence: TGCAGTGTTACGCTGAACACTGAAGCTTTCTTT.

The CDR3 spells CASSENYSYEQYF. The CDR3 DNA follows: TGCGCCAGCAGTGAAAACTACTCCTACGAGCAGTACTTC. The chain uses TRBV10-2 and TRBJ2-7, with D uncertain. The V gene lost 3 bases and the J gene lost 0 bases, with 6 bases spanning the gap. The CDR3 is 13 residues long. Per the germline V gene, CDR1 is WSHSY and CDR2 is SAAADI.

The V gene is TRBV19, the J gene TRBJ2-1; 8 nucleotides agree with TRBD2. CDR1 and CDR2 (germline): LNHDA, SQIVND (reference sequence). J lost 7 bases, V lost 7 bases, and 12 bases had no gene match. The CDR3 is made up of 15 amino acids. In DNA, the CDR3 is TGTGCCAGTACTTTGAGGAGCGGGAGTCGGAATGAGCAGTTCTTC. Translating gives CASTLRSGSRNEQFF.

This clone was observed once. This rearrangement joins TRBV9 to TRBJ2-7; 10 bases fit TRBD1. V lost 0 bases to trimming and J lost 6 bases; unmatched junction nucleotides: 0. Germline CDR1 reads SGDLS; CDR2 reads YYNGEE. The CDR3 runs 13 residues. CDR3 region: CASSVGTGGEQYF. The CDR3 coding sequence is TGTGCCAGCAGCGTAGGGACAGGGGGCGAGCAGTACTTC.

To note about this clone: One end of the junction fails to match germline, which may point to a read error. V usage is TRBV7-9 and J usage is TRBJ2-7; 11 bases align to TRBD2. This CDR3 has 16 residues. Germline V gene data show CDR1 as SEHNR and CDR2 as FQNEAQ (reference sequence). In DNA form, the CDR3 reads TGTGCCAGCAGCCTAGCCGGACTAGCGGGTACCTACGAGCAGTACTTC. Protein: CASSLAGLAGTYEQYF.

The J gene is TRBJ2-1, the V gene TRBV27; 10 nucleotides line up with TRBD2. Unmatched junction bases numbered 11, after V lost 4 bases and J lost 8 bases. Germline CDR1 is MNHEY and CDR2 is SMNVEV (reference sequence). The CDR3 contains 16 residues. The DNA of the CDR3 is TGTGCCAGCAGTTCCCCCAAGCGGGAGGGCAAGCATGAGCAGTTCTTC. Protein product: CASSSPKREGKHEQFF.

The V and J genes are TRBV27 and TRBJ2-5; 8 nucleotides line up with TRBD1. The J call may not be correct, given that the DNA end is closer to TRBJ2-7. The CDR3 contains 15 residues. Germline assignment: CDR1 MNHEY and CDR2 SMNVEV (reference sequence). CDR3 bases: TGTGCCAGCAGTTCCCGGACAGGGTACTCCTACGAGCAGTACTTC. It specifies CASSSRTGYSYEQYF.

V usage is TRBV29-1 and J usage is TRBJ2-7; 7 bases map to TRBD1. After removal of 4 bases from V and 3 bases from J, the junction contained 6 bases not matched to a gene. CDR3 length equals 13 residues. The germline V gene encodes CDR1 SQVTM and CDR2 ANQGSEA. The CDR3, as DNA: TGCAGCGTTGTTCGGACAGGCGACTACGAGCAGTACTTC. Protein: CSVVRTGDYEQYF.

The V call is TRBV5-1, the J call TRBJ2-7, with 8 bases that match TRBD1. CDR1 and CDR2 from the germline V gene are SGHRS and YFSETQ. V lost 4 bases and J lost 6; bases outside the gene matches: 0. This CDR3 spans 11 amino acids. CDR3 loop: CASSGQGEQYF. The CDR3 DNA is TGCGCCAGCAGCGGACAGGGCGAGCAGTACTTC.

This clone has just one count. The chain employs TRBV7-6 and TRBJ2-1, with D perhaps assigned TRBD1 or TRBD2 (6 bases each). V was pared by 5 bases and J by 7 bases, with 30 bases between. The CDR3 is 19 amino acids. The V gene's germline CDR1 is SGHVS and CDR2 FNYEAQ. The CDR3 here is CASSPTMGSEGGVRNEQFF. In DNA, the CDR3 is TGTGCCAGCAGCCCCACTATGGGCAGCGAGGGGGGAGTAAGGAATGAGCAGTTCTTC.

The rearrangement links TRBV5-1 to TRBJ2-7, with unresolved D. CDR3 length: 12 residues. V shed 3 bases and J shed 3 bases, with 7 bases lying between them. Per germline, CDR1 SGHRS and CDR2 YFSETQ. The CDR3 loop reads CASSWPDYEQYF. The CDR3 DNA reads TGCGCCAGCAGCTGGCCCGACTACGAGCAGTACTTC.

The chain is built from TRBV7-9 and TRBJ1-5; TRBD1 is a possible D gene (5 bases). CDR1 and CDR2 from the germline V gene are SEHNR and FQNEAQ (reference sequence). The CDR3 runs to 14 residues. Trimming removed 0 bases from V and 5 bases from J, with 8 bases in between. The CDR3 DNA is TGTGCCAGCAGCTTAGCGGGGCCCGATCAGCCCCAGCATTTT. It is translated as CASSLAGPDQPQHF.

The V and J genes are TRBV15 and TRBJ1-1, with a weak D call TRBD1 (6 bases). The CDR3 spans 15 residues. The germline CDR1 and CDR2 sequences are LNHNV and YYDKDF (reference sequence). The V end lost 8 bases, the J end lost 5 bases, and 21 bases lay between the germline ends. This CDR3 reads CATRKKKTGSTEAFF. The CDR3 nucleotides read TGTGCCACCCGCAAGAAGAAGACAGGATCTACTGAAGCTTTCTTT.